This is a list of T cell receptor beta chains from one sample in a study of blood T cell repertoires in COVID-19. TCRdb's copy holds only in-frame clones and misses some; the assay was immunoSEQ multiplex PCR. This table holds approximately 440,000 clones, 75% to 90% found once. The sequenced sample consisted of PBMCs or T cells enriched from blood (not recorded which). These TCRs come from a woman aged 18 to 35 who had recovered from COVID-19. Both conserved end residues are part of each CDR3.

TRBV7-9	TRBJ1-3	CASSLGQTGNTIYF
TRBV19	TRBJ1-1	CASSVDRMNTEAFF
TRBV6-6	TRBJ1-5	CASSAPQREANQPQHF
TRBV6-5	TRBJ2-1	CATRVGGPNEQFF
TRBV18	TRBJ2-7	CASSPGGLTYEQYF
TRBV4-2	TRBJ2-1	CASSQEGLSSYNEQFF
TRBV10-3	TRBJ1-1	CAISDRREYTEAFF
TRBV2	TRBJ2-5	CASSEERLETQYF
TRBV28	TRBJ2-4	CASSLTSTGGKNIQYF
TRBV28	TRBJ2-1	CASTKRQGSAEQFF
TRBV2	TRBJ2-7	CASSYQAGGEQYF
TRBV30	TRBJ1-2	CAWSLRVDRTGYTF
TRBV19	TRBJ2-1	CASSPSDNEQFF
TRBV18	TRBJ1-1	CASYPPNRGMNTEAFF
TRBV2	TRBJ1-2	CASTMGGWGYTF
TRBV7-6	TRBJ1-1	CASSSTGTGATEAFF
TRBV19	TRBJ1-2	CASSLYGGALYGYTF
TRBV6-5	TRBJ1-6	CASSTAGGDDSPLHF
TRBV10-3	TRBJ2-7	CAISGGDSRSVEQYF
TRBV4-1	TRBJ1-4	CASSQDPQVLGKLFF
TRBV7-9	TRBJ1-5	CASNAREGQPQHF
TRBV2	TRBJ1-2	CASRDRGFGYTF
TRBV5-4	TRBJ1-1	CASSGGQGVAEAFF
TRBV5-5	TRBJ2-5	CASSLGDRSETQYF
TRBV7-9	TRBJ2-1	CASRDLAAYNEQFF
TRBV4-2	TRBJ2-3	CASSQGGSGGAGDTQYF
TRBV28	TRBJ1-2	CASSSPASAAF
TRBV12-3/TRBV12-4	TRBJ2-5	CASSFGRDSQYF
TRBV5-4	TRBJ2-3	CASSLASGGAATDTQYF
TRBV2	TRBJ1-5	CASRGTGSGNQPQHF
TRBV5-1	TRBJ1-4	CASSPTGGVKKLFF
TRBV2	TRBJ1-2	CASSGGWTDRSQNYGYTF
TRBV5-1	TRBJ1-2	CASSSSSSGTGGYQGYTF
TRBV21-1	TRBJ1-2	CASIYGSGTNYGYTF
TRBV12-3/TRBV12-4	TRBJ1-1	CASALRGAEAFF
TRBV5-1	TRBJ1-1	CASKRGGGGMNTEAFF
TRBV19	TRBJ1-5	CASSIYQGREPQHF
TRBV5-4	TRBJ2-7	CASGLNRVPNEQYF
TRBV4-1	TRBJ1-6	CASSPEDNSPLHF
TRBV21-1	TRBJ1-2	CASSRDRGVINYGYTF
TRBV12-5	TRBJ2-7	CASGFSRDRAYEQYF
TRBV27	TRBJ1-1	CASSHLRPGVAEAFF
TRBV6-5	TRBJ1-1	CATMTQLNTEAFF
TRBV7-9	TRBJ1-1	CASSSPPLRGGGTEAFF
TRBV27	TRBJ2-1	CASRGSVSSYNEQFF
TRBV5-1	TRBJ2-1	CASKKRGSDNEQFF
TRBV3-1/TRBV3-2	TRBJ2-5	CASSQEVRAIQETQYF
TRBV4-1	TRBJ1-1	CASSQGQGVNTEAFF
TRBV5-1	TRBJ2-5	CASSSLQGEQETQYF
TRBV2	TRBJ2-1	CASQRLTHEQFF
TRBV4-1	TRBJ2-3	CASSHPPRGADTQYF
TRBV7-2	TRBJ1-2	CASSTRQGAVGYTF
TRBV14	TRBJ1-5	CASSPLGRGDNQPQHF
TRBV6-5	TRBJ1-2	CARRAENGYTF
TRBV3-1/TRBV3-2	TRBJ1-6	CASSLGQGGSPLHF
TRBV6-5	TRBJ1-2	CASTTTGTGLRYTF
TRBV2	TRBJ2-1	CASCNRAGYNEQFF